One sample yielded the 6 T cell receptor beta chains listed below, sequenced in a study of T-cell reconstitution after alpha-beta-depleted transplantation in children. Molecular barcoding with unique molecular identifiers was used for the TCRbeta library. TCRdb itself ran the PCR reads through MiXCR, one entry per CDR3 protein. Altogether 500,000 to 750,000 distinct CDR3 sequences are present, 10% to 15% being singletons, with the ten largest covering 2.2%. This material consisted of PBMCs, mostly from graft donor cells, taken 360 days after TCRalphabeta/CD19-depleted stem cell transplant. The receptors stem from a male patient aged 10-17 years who had a stem cell transplant for acute myeloid leukemia, so the T cells may come from the graft donor.

This clonotype turned up a few times. The rearrangement uses TRBV18 and TRBJ2-7, with D perhaps matching TRBD1 (6 bases). CDR1 is KGHSH, CDR2 LQKENI, per germline. The V and J ends lost 3 bases and 7 bases respectively, with 19 bases between them. The CDR3 extends over 15 amino acids. CDR3 sequence (DNA): TGTGCCAGCTCACCGCGGACAGCCCAGAGGTGGGAGCAGTACTTC. This sequence encodes CASSPRTAQRWEQYF.

V gene TRBV2 combines with J gene TRBJ1-1, with D uncertain. Germline V gene sequence: CDR1 SNHLY, CDR2 FYNNEI. This CDR3 spans 15 amino acids. V was pared by 6 bases and J by 3 bases, with 17 bases between. The CDR3 is CASRDPAGGDTEAFF. Written as DNA, the CDR3 is TGTGCCAGCAGAGATCCCGCGGGTGGGGACACTGAAGCTTTCTTT.

This clonotype showed up just a few times. V is TRBV6-1 and J is TRBJ2-2; 7 bases align to TRBD2. The CDR3 length is 14 residues. The J segment lost 3 bases and the V segment lost 6 bases, leaving 4 bases of the junction unmatched. Germline lookup yields CDR1 MNHNS and CDR2 SASEGT. CDR3: CASRGGAHTGELFF. The CDR3, as DNA: TGTGCCAGCAGGGGAGGGGCCCACACCGGGGAGCTGTTTTTT.

The genes are TRBV3-1 and TRBJ2-7; 8 bases fit TRBD1. This CDR3 is 11 amino acids long. Germline loops: CDR1 LGHDT, CDR2 YNNKEL (reference sequence). The ends lost 10 bases at V and 6 bases at J; junction bases unmatched: 5. CDR3 region: CATSDRGEQYF. In DNA, the CDR3 is TGTGCCACCTCAGACAGGGGCGAGCAGTACTTC.

In this sample, this clonotype turned up many times. The chain is built from TRBV12-3 or TRBV12-4 and TRBJ2-7, with D uncertain. V was pared by 7 bases and J by 0 bases, with 13 bases between. The CDR3 totals 14 residues. The CDR3 region is CASMLAHSSYEQYF. The CDR3 DNA sequence: TGTGCCAGCATGCTGGCCCACAGCTCCTACGAGCAGTACTTC.

Only a few counts were recorded for this clonotype. J is TRBJ2-1 and V is TRBV28; a possible D gene is TRBD1 (6 bases). This CDR3 is built from 11 residues. Looked up from germline, CDR1 is MDHEN and CDR2 is SYDVKM. V dropped 6 bases and J dropped 10 bases, with 10 bases sitting between them. The CDR3 sequence is CASRTGVEQFF. In nucleotides, the CDR3 is TGTGCCAGCAGGACAGGTGTAGAGCAGTTCTTC.